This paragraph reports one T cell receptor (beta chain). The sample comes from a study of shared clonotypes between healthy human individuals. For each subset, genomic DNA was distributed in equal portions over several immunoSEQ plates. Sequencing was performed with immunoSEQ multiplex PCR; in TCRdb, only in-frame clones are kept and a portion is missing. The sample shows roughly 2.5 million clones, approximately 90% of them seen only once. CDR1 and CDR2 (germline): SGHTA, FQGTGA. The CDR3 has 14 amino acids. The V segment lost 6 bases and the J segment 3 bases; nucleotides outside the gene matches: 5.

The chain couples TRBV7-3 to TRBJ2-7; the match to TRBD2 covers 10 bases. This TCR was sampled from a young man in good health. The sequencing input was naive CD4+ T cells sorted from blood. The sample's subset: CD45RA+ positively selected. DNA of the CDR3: TGTGCCAGCAGTTTGGGACTAGCGAGCTACGAGCAGTACTTC. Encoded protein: CASSLGLASYEQYF.